This is a list of T cell receptor beta chains from one sample in a study of blood T cells in healthy people across ages. TCRdb reanalysed the 5' RACE reads using MiXCR and keeps one entry per CDR3 protein. The data show about 970,000 distinct CDR3 sequences, with roughly 51% seen just once and about 22% held by the top ten. The sequenced sample consisted of blood. The origin of the receptors is an older woman in good health. Each CDR3 is given with its conserved first and last residue. The D gene is left open where the match is weak. Clone size appears in some rows only: once, few, many, or a class for an expanded clone.

cdr3_nt cdr3_aa j_call clone_size v_call d_call
TGTGCCGCCTATAGAGCTAACTATGGCTACACCTTC CAAYRANYGYTF TRBJ1-2 NA TRBV30 NA
TGCAGTGCTAGAAGGGAGGCTCCAGGGTTCTACGAGCAGTACTTC CSARREAPGFYEQYF TRBJ2-7 few TRBV20-1 NA
TGCGCCAGCAGCATACTAGCGGGAGGGTCCTACAATGAGCAGTTCTTC CASSILAGGSYNEQFF TRBJ2-1 NA TRBV5-1 TRBD2
TGTGCCAGCAGCTTAAACCAGGGACCAAACATTCAGTACTTC CASSLNQGPNIQYF TRBJ2-4 NA TRBV7-9 NA
TGTGCCAGCTCACCGATTTCTAGCGGGAGAGAGACCCAGTACTTC CASSPISSGRETQYF TRBJ2-5 NA TRBV18 TRBD2
TGTGCCAGCAGCTTAGCGCCTCAGAGCTCCTACGAGCAGTACTTC CASSLAPQSSYEQYF TRBJ2-7 NA TRBV7-2 NA
TGTGCCAGCAGTTCGCACAGGGAAGAATTCTACGAGCAGTACTTC CASSSHREEFYEQYF TRBJ2-7 NA TRBV27 NA
TGTGCCGGCTCGGAGGGATTCGTCGGAAACACCATATATTTT CAGSEGFVGNTIYF TRBJ1-3 few TRBV12-3/TRBV12-4 NA
TGTGCCTGGAGTCGGGACAGCAACACAGATACGCAGTATTTT CAWSRDSNTDTQYF TRBJ2-3 NA TRBV30 TRBD1
TGTGCCTGCACCTCAGATACGCAGTATTTT CACTSDTQYF TRBJ2-3 NA TRBV30 NA
TGTGCCAGCAGCTTAGGTTTCGAGGGTAATGAGCAGTTCTTC CASSLGFEGNEQFF TRBJ2-1 NA TRBV11-2 NA
TGCGCCAGCAGCCACCCGGTTGGGGAGCAGTTCTTC CASSHPVGEQFF TRBJ2-1 few TRBV4-3 NA
TGTGCCAGCAGCCGCAACTGGCGGGAGGAGGCAGACACGCAGTATTTT CASSRNWREEADTQYF TRBJ2-3 few TRBV7-9 TRBD2
TGCAGCGTTGAAGAATCCGGGGGTGACTACGAGCAGTACTTC CSVEESGGDYEQYF TRBJ2-7 few TRBV29-1 NA
TGCGCCAGCTCTGTTTCTATTGCAACTAATGAAAAACTGTTTTTT CASSVSIATNEKLFF TRBJ1-4 NA TRBV5-1 NA
TGTGCCAGCAGACTAACACTAGGTCGGCTCCACGAGCAGTACTTC CASRLTLGRLHEQYF TRBJ2-7 NA TRBV12-3/TRBV12-4 NA
TGCAGTGCTAGCCTAGCGGGAGTGACAGCCCAGTACTTC CSASLAGVTAQYF TRBJ2-5 NA TRBV20-1 TRBD2
TGTGCCAGCAGCAAAATAGGGACAGATACGCAGTATTTT CASSKIGTDTQYF TRBJ2-3 once TRBV2 NA
TGCGCCAGCAGCCACATAGGACAGGGGGCTCGATACGGGCAGTACTTC CASSHIGQGARYGQYF TRBJ2-7 once TRBV4-1 TRBD1
TGTGCCAGTAGAATCACTGGAGAAGGGGTCTACAATGAGCAGTTCTTC CASRITGEGVYNEQFF TRBJ2-1 NA TRBV19 NA
TGTGCCAGCAGCCGAGATATGGGGTTCCAAGAGACCCAGTACTTC CASSRDMGFQETQYF TRBJ2-5 few TRBV3-1 NA
TGTGCCAGCAGCTTTGGTTACAGGGGGCCTTACGAGCAGTACTTC CASSFGYRGPYEQYF TRBJ2-7 NA TRBV7-9 TRBD1
TGTGCCAGCAGTGAGAGGGTGGTGCAGTTCTTC CASSERVVQFF TRBJ2-1 NA TRBV25-1 NA
TGCGCCAGCAGCCAAAGGGACAGGGGAATGGGTCTAGCCAAAAACATTCAGTACTTC CASSQRDRGMGLAKNIQYF TRBJ2-4 NA TRBV5-1 TRBD1
TGCAGTGCTTTTACACAGGGGGACGGGTTCGATACGCAGTATTTT CSAFTQGDGFDTQYF TRBJ2-3 NA TRBV20-1 TRBD1
TGTGCCAGCAGTGGGACAGTCTTAAACATTCAGTACTTC CASSGTVLNIQYF TRBJ2-4 few TRBV6-1 NA
TGTGCCGGCAGCCGAACACGGGAGACCCAGTACTTC CAGSRTRETQYF TRBJ2-5 NA TRBV6-6 NA
TGTGCCAGCAGCTTTCCAGCGGGAAGGTCCTACGAGCAGTACTTC CASSFPAGRSYEQYF TRBJ2-7 few TRBV5-6 TRBD2
TGCAGTGCTAGAGATGGAGGGGAAGGAGCCAAAAACATTCAGTACTTC CSARDGGEGAKNIQYF TRBJ2-4 NA TRBV29-1 NA
TGCGCCAGCAGCGCCCAGGTACCAGGCTCTAACTATGGCTACACCTTC CASSAQVPGSNYGYTF TRBJ1-2 NA TRBV5-1 NA
TGTGCCAGCAGTTACTGGGGCGGTGACTATGGCTACACCTTC CASSYWGGDYGYTF TRBJ1-2 once TRBV12-3/TRBV12-4 NA
TGTGCCAGCAGCCGAGCGGGACAGCAAAATTCACCCCTCCACTTT CASSRAGQQNSPLHF TRBJ1-6 NA TRBV27 TRBD1
TGTGCCAGCAGCTTGCAAAGGGCCCCCAGGACGTTCGAGCAGTACTTC CASSLQRAPRTFEQYF TRBJ2-7 NA TRBV7-8 NA
TGCAGTGCCGGGGACTCCATGAACACTGAAGCTTTCTTT CSAGDSMNTEAFF TRBJ1-1 NA TRBV20-1 NA
TGCAGTGCTAGAGGAGCGGGAGGATCCTACGAGCAGTACTTC CSARGAGGSYEQYF TRBJ2-7 few TRBV20-1 TRBD2
TGTGCCAGCAGCCCACAGGGCACCCGGACCGGGGAGCTGTTTTTT CASSPQGTRTGELFF TRBJ2-2 NA TRBV7-2 NA
TGTGCCAGCAGCGGAACGGGCCGGGCGACGAGTACGCAGTATTTT CASSGTGRATSTQYF TRBJ2-3 NA TRBV9 NA
TGTGCCACCAGCAGAGAAGTTTTCAGCGGGAGGAGCAATGAGCAGTTCTTC CATSREVFSGRSNEQFF TRBJ2-1 once TRBV15 TRBD2
TGCGCCAGCAGCTTAGCGGGAGGGACGACTGAGCAGTTCTTC CASSLAGGTTEQFF TRBJ2-1 NA TRBV5-1 TRBD2
TGTGCCAGCAGCTTGGGCGCAGGGAGGGACTATGGCTACACCTTC CASSLGAGRDYGYTF TRBJ1-2 NA TRBV11-2 NA
TGTGCCACCAGCATCGTGGCGGGACTCACAGATACGCAGTATTTT CATSIVAGLTDTQYF TRBJ2-3 NA TRBV15 NA
TGTGCCAGCAGCCGGGACAGGGTAGAATGTGAAGCTTTCTTT CASSRDRVECEAFF TRBJ1-1 NA TRBV27 TRBD1